This T cell receptor beta chain was sequenced in a study of OX40 agonist ivuxolimab in advanced cancers. On the study more broadly: Ivuxolimab, which patients received intravenously every 2 weeks, was dosed at 0.01 to 10 mg/kg. Head and neck, renal cell, melanoma or hepatocellular carcinoma were the cancers that dose-escalation patients had. Study-wide results and limits: At doses 0.1 to 3.0 mg/kg, CD4+ and CD8+ clones expanded.

The cohort excluded patients with autoimmune disease history or systemic immunosuppression. The germline V and J ends were trimmed by 0 bases and 7 bases, with 17 bases remaining between them. This CDR3 spans 15 amino acids. Germline CDR1 and CDR2: SGDLS and YYNGEE. About this clone: No antigen is known for it.

Produced via immunoSEQ multiplex PCR; TCRdb's table is partial and in-frame only. The table has some 15,000 clones, 80% seen once. The input for sequencing was CD4+ or CD8+ T cells sorted from blood, taken in a trial of the OX40 agonist ivuxolimab. The receptor's source is an adult with an advanced solid tumor such as melanoma, head and neck, liver or kidney cancer. The chain has TRBV9 and TRBJ2-7; tentatively, D is TRBD1 (6 bases). CDR3 loop: CASSVAGSTGGEQYF. The CDR3 coding sequence is TGTGCCAGCAGCGTAGCAGGGTCGACAGGAGGAGAGCAGTACTTC.